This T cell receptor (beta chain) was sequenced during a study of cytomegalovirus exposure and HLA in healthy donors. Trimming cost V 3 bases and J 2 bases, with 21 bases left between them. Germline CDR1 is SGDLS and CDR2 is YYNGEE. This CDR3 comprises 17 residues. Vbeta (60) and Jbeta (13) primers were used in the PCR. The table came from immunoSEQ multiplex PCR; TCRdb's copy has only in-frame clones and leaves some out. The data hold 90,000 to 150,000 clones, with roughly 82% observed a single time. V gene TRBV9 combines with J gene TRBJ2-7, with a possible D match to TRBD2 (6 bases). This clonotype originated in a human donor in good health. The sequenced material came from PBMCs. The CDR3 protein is CASSGGVWDGAPYEQYF. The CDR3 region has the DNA TGTGCCAGCAGCGGGGGGGTGTGGGACGGAGCCCCCTACGAGCAGTACTTC.